This paragraph reports one T cell receptor beta chain. Its cognate antigen has yet to be identified. Base quality data are lacking; no much larger clone is found one base away. This record comes from a study of shared clonotypes between healthy human individuals (dated by TCRdb to 2020 to 2022). Study-wide context: The cohort included three men and two women between 18 and 49 years of age. To estimate repertoire size and how much clonotype sharing occurs between individuals, the study deeply sequenced the blood TCR repertoires of a handful of healthy adults. To increase sequencing depth and limit assay-specific biases, different laboratories used diverse techniques to prepare libraries and sequence TCR repertoires. Each donor's leukapheresis produced roughly between roughly 0.85 and 10 billion PBMCs. For each donor, three plates each were used for CD4 naive and CD4 memory, two plates were used for CD8 naive, and one plate was used for CD8 memory. Beyond this particular receptor, the publication reports: Sampling was restricted to blood, and TCR repertoires in tissues likely differ from the TCR repertoires found in blood. Estimated clonotype richness was generally larger for naive than for memory subsets. Across a handful of donors, about 5% of naive CD4, 3.5% of naive CD8, 2% to 2.5% of memory CD4, and approximately 0.4% of memory CD8 clonotypes were shared. Clonotypes shared by all four sorted-subset donors showed higher generation probabilities than non-shared clonotypes. Rarefaction of sorted-subset datasets indicated incomplete sequencing despite the large sequencing depth. Based on pairwise subsampling, the degree of clonotype sharing among donors was expected to be affected by sequencing depth. The small number of donors limited the genetic and exposure-history diversity represented.

Healthy HIV-negative adults with no recently reported acute infections or vaccinations were included as donors. Every donor was a Caucasian adult residing in Nashville, Tennessee, USA. CD4+ T cells were enriched by magnetic negative selection; naive cells were then positively selected on CD45RA, and the negative fraction formed the memory subset. After blood collection by leukapheresis, PBMCs were isolated using Ficoll-Histopaque density gradient centrifugation and then cryopreserved in the vapor phase of liquid nitrogen. Purity and quantity of every magnetically sorted T cell population were checked by analytical flow cytometry. Genomic DNA was isolated from each sorted fraction and quantified by UV absorbance on a Nanodrop 2000c. Using the deep immunoSEQ assay, TCR CDR3 regions were amplified from genomic DNA by multiplex PCR. For each cell subset, the extracted genomic DNA was distributed evenly across all wells of several immunoSEQ 96-well plates, and each plate served as one replicate. Each replicate PCR for sorted subsets received about 0.2 ug genomic DNA, equal to 28,000 or so T cell genomes. Purified libraries were measured with a Qubit 3.0 fluorometer, size-checked on a Bioanalyzer 2100, and measured again with the KAPA Library Quantification kit. Every immunoSEQ 96-well plate was sequenced on a dedicated single-read 150-cycle Illumina NextSeq 550 flow cell. The authors' pipeline ran thus. Because the immunoSEQ output included only junctional sequences and no quality scores, the filtering could not be the same as the filtering used for full-length reads. To assign V/J genes and CDR3, sequences were annotated using PyIR, a Python wrapper for IgBLAST v1.9, with IMGT germline references. Reads were filtered out if the reads had weak V/J assignments (E-value above 1e-6), no CDR3, stop codons, out-of-frame junctions, or ambiguous translated residues. V3J clonotypes were defined as sequences sharing an identical inferred V gene, J gene, and CDR3 amino acid sequence. Percentage overlap between repertoires was calculated by dividing the number of shared unique clonotypes by the size of the smaller repertoire. Three approaches were used to assess repertoire richness: RTK rarefaction, the Chao1 estimator, and Recon v2.1 estimates of unobserved clonotypes. OLGA was used to compute generation probabilities for all TCRbeta clonotypes that the gDNA method yielded from four donors. TCRdb limited this immuneACCESS table to in-frame rearrangements with V and J called. A share of clones is missing; checked studies link under half to unresolved V genes, and the rest is unexplained. V and J calls and clone size are given by that table; D and trimming were obtained from the DNA. The sample contains about a million clones, approximately 76% of them found a single time. The top ten clones comprise approximately 1.5% of the sample.

Material for sequencing was memory CD4+ T cells sorted from blood. This sample's cell subset or site label indicates: CD45RA-negative fraction. This receptor was taken from a man between 18 and 29 years old in good health.

Here the CDR3 is given as CATGDGGYEQYF. The nucleotide sequence reads TGTGCCACGGGGGACGGAGGATACGAGCAGTACTTC. The chain links TRBV19 with TRBJ2-7, and the D gene may be TRBD2, 6 bases matching. The junction shows trimming of 10 bases on V and 4 bases on J, plus 14 bases between the germline ends. From its cysteine to its phenylalanine, the CDR3 spans 12 amino acids. The kept DNA is CDR3 alone, 36 bases in frame from the first base. According to the germline V gene (reference sequence), CDR1 reads LNHDA and CDR2 reads SQIVND.